This T cell receptor beta chain was identified in a study of shared clonotypes between healthy human individuals. Per the germline V gene, CDR1 is MNHNY and CDR2 is SVGAGI (reference sequence). Trimming took off 2 bases at V and 8 bases at J, with 19 bases between the two ends. The CDR3 sequence is 16 residues long. Points on this clone: Antigen specificity is unknown.

Findings and caveats of the study: In a few donors, around 5.5% of naive CD4 clonotypes appeared in common. The sole specimen, blood, was sampled, and tissue repertoires likely differ. A reduction in generation probabilities was seen for non-shared clonotypes relative to those shared by all four donors.

Repertoires were generated with immunoSEQ multiplex PCR, while TCRdb's copy carries only in-frame clones and drops some. The sample lists 750,000 to 1,000,000 clones, 80% to 95% seen once, with 24% in the top ten. The naive CD8 subset, CD45RO-negative cells positively selected for CCR7, excluded terminally differentiated effector memory CD45RA+ cells. The sequenced sample consisted of naive CD8+ T cells sorted from blood. The sequence was obtained from a man aged 25 to 40 in good health. The rearrangement uses TRBV6-6 and TRBJ2-1, with D uncertain. This CDR3 is CASSYVKLETSHEQFF. The DNA of the CDR3 is TGTGCCAGCAGTTACGTAAAACTTGAAACGTCCCATGAGCAGTTCTTC.